The clone carrying this T cell receptor beta chain was picked up a small number of times. Its specificity is not known. Those with chemo-refractory metastatic non-small-cell lung cancer were treated with focal radiation combined with CTLA-4 blockade using ipilimumab. The sample belongs to a study of radiotherapy plus CTLA-4 blockade in lung cancer. In the study overall: Objective response rate was 18%; disease control rate, about 28%. Findings and caveats of the study: Radiotherapy plus ipilimumab was followed by expansion in blood of tumor-derived TCR clones. It was early blood T cell clone dynamics, with interferon-beta, that reportedly best predicted response.

The CDR3 runs 24 residues. V shed 4 bases and J shed 4 bases, with 43 bases lying between them. From germline, CDR1 is PRHDT and CDR2 FYEKMQ (reference sequence). The protocol was immunoSEQ multiplex PCR, while the TCRdb copy is restricted to in-frame clones and leaves out a portion. The repertoire holds approximately 34,000 clones, with 70% as singletons. The source material was peripheral blood, sampled from a patient treated with radiotherapy plus ipilimumab. This sequence joins TRBV13 and TRBJ2-5; D possibly matches TRBD1 or TRBD2 (6 bases each). The receptor comes from a human donor with non-small cell lung cancer who had stable disease on radiotherapy plus ipilimumab. CDR3 residues: CASSSFRWLEGDDIQAPRGETQYF. In DNA, the CDR3 is TGTGCCAGCAGCTCCTTTCGGTGGTTGGAGGGGGACGACATTCAGGCACCTCGAGGAGAGACCCAGTACTTC.